Following are 30 T cell receptor beta chains from one sample sequenced in a study of blood T cells in healthy people across ages. Using a J-beta primer mix together with a sample-barcoded 5' primer, a second PCR was run for roughly 7 to 12 cycles. TCRdb fed the 5' RACE reads into MiXCR, producing one record per CDR3 protein. The table records roughly 1,500,000 distinct CDR3 sequences, 42% of them present only once. Input material: blood. These receptor sequences come from a woman in her late teens or twenties in good health.

This clonotype occurred once. This sequence joins TRBV20-1 and TRBJ2-1, with TRBD2 matching over 10 bases. Germline-derived CDR1 and CDR2 are DFQATT and SNEGSKA (reference sequence). The V segment lost 5 bases and the J segment 7 bases; nucleotides outside the gene matches: 8. The CDR3 runs to 14 residues. The CDR3 DNA reads TGCAGTGCTGCAAGCGGGGGGGCCGAGAATGAGCAGTTCTTC. It yields the protein CSAASGGAENEQFF.

Ten or more counts support this clonotype. The DNA for the CDR3 is TGTGCCAGCACCTATCAGGGGATAGATACGCAGTATTTT. It codes for CASTYQGIDTQYF. The chain carries TRBV11-1 and TRBJ2-3; D is perhaps TRBD1 (6 bases). V was pared by 7 bases and J by 5 bases, with 13 bases between. Germline CDR1 is SGHAT and CDR2 is FQDESV (reference sequence). The CDR3 length is 13 residues. Filled out from reference TRBV11-1 and TRBJ2-3, the complete variable domain reads EAEVAQSPRYKITEKSQAVAFWCDPISGHATLYWYRQILGQGPELLVQFQDESVVDDSQLPKDRFSAERLKGVDSTLKIQPAELGDSAMYLCASTYQGIDTQYFGPGTRLTVL.

The rearrangement joins TRBV15 to TRBJ1-2, with D unresolved. Trimming removed 5 bases at V and 5 bases at J, with 9 bases between. This CDR3 is 12 amino acids long. The germline V gene encodes CDR1 LNHNV and CDR2 YYDKDF (reference sequence). CDR3 DNA: TGTGCCACCAGCCGGGTCATGTATGGCTACACCTTC. This encodes CATSRVMYGYTF.

The chain is built from TRBV2 and TRBJ2-1, with 11 bases that match TRBD2. The J call may be incorrect, as the DNA end agrees better with TRBJ2-7. The CDR3 sequence is 14 residues long. Germline V gene sequence: CDR1 SNHLY, CDR2 FYNNEI. The CDR3 nucleotides are TGTGCCAGTGAGAGACTAGCGGGATACAATGAGCAGTACTTC. It yields the protein CASERLAGYNEQYF.

This clonotype has just a few counts. The V gene is TRBV6-5, the J gene TRBJ2-5; TRBD2 aligns across 8 bases. The CDR3 has 16 residues. The V gene end was trimmed by 4 bases and the J gene end by 5 bases; junction bases not matched to a gene: 12. CDR1 and CDR2 (germline): MNHEY, SVGAGI. The CDR3 bases are TGTGCCAGCAGTTCCCCGGGGGGGGGAGCATGGGAGACCCAGTACTTC. Translating it yields CASSSPGGGAWETQYF.

The chain employs TRBV7-9 and TRBJ1-4; the D is unclear. Germline CDR1 and CDR2: SEHNR and FQNEAQ (reference sequence). The CDR3 loop spans 17 amino acids. V lost 1 base to trimming and J lost 2 bases, with 14 bases between them. CDR3 coding DNA: TGTGCCAGCAGCTTAGTTTCCGGGAGCGCTACTAATGAAAAACTGTTTTTT. It encodes CASSLVSGSATNEKLFF. Complete variable domain (other parts from reference TRBV7-9 and TRBJ1-4): DTGVSQNPRHKITKRGQNVTFRCDPISEHNRLYWYRQTLGQGPEFLTYFQNEAQLEKSRLLSDRFSAERPKGSFSTLEIQRTEQGDSAMYLCASSLVSGSATNEKLFFGSGTQLSVL.

This clonotype appeared a few times. The chain joins TRBV4-1 to TRBJ2-4, with D perhaps given as TRBD1 or TRBD2 (5 bases each). V lost 5 bases and J lost 0, with 14 bases in between. Germline CDR1 and CDR2: MGHRA and YSYEKL. The CDR3 totals 16 residues. This CDR3 is CASSRDQPLAKNIQYF. CDR3 bases: TGCGCCAGCAGCAGGGACCAGCCTCTAGCCAAAAACATTCAGTACTTC.

This clonotype has only a few counts. V and J are TRBV28 and TRBJ2-5; no firm D call. CDR1 MDHEN and CDR2 SYDVKM come from the germline V gene. Trimming took 5 bases from V and 2 from J, leaving 12 bases between them. The CDR3 loop spans 14 amino acids. As DNA, the CDR3 is TGTGCCAGCAGTGCGTGGAGAGTACAAGAGACCCAGTACTTC. Its translation: CASSAWRVQETQYF.

The chain links TRBV7-9 to TRBJ1-1; the D gene is possibly TRBD1 (6 bases). Germline CDR1 SEHNR, CDR2 FQNEAQ (reference sequence). CDR3 length: 14 residues. V lost 5 bases and J lost 6, with 16 bases in between. The chain's CDR3 is CASSPDSGAAEAFF. The CDR3 DNA follows: TGTGCCAGCAGCCCGGACTCGGGGGCGGCTGAAGCTTTCTTT. The full variable domain, its missing parts supplied by reference TRBV7-9 and TRBJ1-1, is DTGVSQNPRHKITKRGQNVTFRCDPISEHNRLYWYRQTLGQGPEFLTYFQNEAQLEKSRLLSDRFSAERPKGSFSTLEIQRTEQGDSAMYLCASSPDSGAAEAFFGQGTRLTVV.

The chain combines TRBV7-2 with TRBJ2-3; TRBD2 agrees at 9 bases. The CDR3 sequence is 16 residues long. Germline CDR1 SGHTA, CDR2 FQGNSA. Trimming removed 3 bases from V and 3 bases from J; junction bases left unmatched: 7. CDR3 loop: CASSLAGGRKTDTQYF. CDR3 DNA sequence: TGTGCCAGCAGCTTGGCGGGAGGGCGGAAGACAGATACGCAGTATTTT.

The chain is built from TRBV7-9 and TRBJ2-5; the D gene is possibly TRBD1 (5 bases). Trimming stripped 5 bases from V and 0 bases from J, with 16 bases between. Germline V gene lookup returns CDR1 SEHNR and CDR2 FQNEAQ (reference sequence). There are 16 residues in the CDR3. CDR3 loop: CASSLLSTEYQETQYF. The CDR3 coding sequence is TGTGCCAGCAGCCTCCTTTCGACAGAGTACCAAGAGACCCAGTACTTC.

V and J are TRBV12-3 or TRBV12-4 and TRBJ2-3; 13 bases are a match to TRBD2. The CDR3 has 17 amino acids. Trimming cost V 4 bases and J 4 bases; bases outside gene matches: 8. The CDR3 reads CASSSTSGGARADTQYF. DNA of the CDR3: TGTGCCAGCAGTTCAACTAGCGGGGGGGCTAGAGCAGATACGCAGTATTTT.

This clonotype was counted only a few times. This rearrangement joins TRBV14 to TRBJ2-1; tentative D call: TRBD2 (5 bases). V was cut by 3 bases and J by 2 bases, with 11 bases left in between. The germline V gene encodes CDR1 SGHDN and CDR2 FVKESK. The CDR3 sequence is 15 residues long. DNA for the CDR3: TGTGCCAGCAGCCAGGTTGGCGGGCCCTACAATGAGCAGTTCTTC. It yields the protein CASSQVGGPYNEQFF. The entire variable domain, with the rest obtained from reference TRBV14 and TRBJ2-1, is as follows: EAGVTQFPSHSVIEKGQTVTLRCDPISGHDNLYWYRRVMGKEIKFLLHFVKESKQDESGMPNNRFLAERTGGTYSTLKVQPAELEDSGVYFCASSQVGGPYNEQFFGPGTRLTVL.

The gene calls are TRBV27 and TRBJ1-1, with a tentative D call TRBD1 (6 bases). Trimming stripped 4 bases from V and 0 bases from J, with 18 bases between. Per germline, CDR1 MNHEY and CDR2 SMNVEV (reference sequence). CDR3 size: 17 residues. CDR3 loop: CASSSSHREPLNTEAFF. The CDR3 DNA reads as TGTGCCAGCAGTTCCTCCCACAGGGAACCCTTGAACACTGAAGCTTTCTTT.

This chain joins TRBV20-1 and TRBJ1-2, with 8 bases lining up with TRBD1. The CDR3 sequence is 18 residues long. Losses at the gene ends were 0 bases for V and 4 bases for J; bases not matched to a gene: 16. Germline CDR1 and CDR2: DFQATT and SNEGSKA (reference sequence). The CDR3, as DNA: TGCAGTGCTAGAGATCGTGGGGACAGGATAGGAAGGGTCTATGGCTACACCTTC. It specifies CSARDRGDRIGRVYGYTF.

The V call is TRBV28, the J call TRBJ2-1; D uncertain. The tail of the sequence fits TRBJ2-7 better, so the J call may be wrong. Germline V gene sequence: CDR1 MDHEN, CDR2 SYDVKM. The CDR3 is 15 amino acids. CDR3 loop: CASSTYLFSYNEQYF. The CDR3 DNA reads as TGTGCCAGCAGTACATACCTGTTCTCCTACAATGAGCAGTACTTC.

This CDR3 reads CASTREGYGYTF. CDR3 coding DNA: TGTGCCAGCACCAGGGAGGGCTATGGCTACACCTTC. The gene calls are TRBV2 and TRBJ1-2; a possible D gene is TRBD1 (5 bases). V lost 7 bases, J lost 4 bases, and 10 bases lay in between. The germline gives CDR1 SNHLY, CDR2 FYNNEI. The CDR3 is 12 residues long.

This clonotype was seen more than once but under ten times. The CDR3 region is CATSREPGYGYTF. The DNA for the CDR3 is TGTGCCACCAGCAGAGAGCCGGGTTATGGCTACACCTTC. This sequence joins TRBV15 and TRBJ1-2; D not certain. The germline V gene encodes CDR1 LNHNV and CDR2 YYDKDF (reference sequence). This CDR3 is built from 13 residues. Trimming shortened V by 0 bases and J by 5 bases, and 7 bases separated the two germline ends.

The chain is built from TRBV5-5 and TRBJ2-1; possible D gene TRBD2, 5 bases. The V gene lost 4 bases and the J gene lost 3 bases, with 14 bases spanning the gap. The CDR3 consists of 15 residues. Germline CDR1 and CDR2: SGHKS and YYEKEE (reference sequence). As DNA, the CDR3 is TGTGCCAGCAGCCCCACCGGGGTGGACTACAATGAGCAGTTCTTC. Its translation: CASSPTGVDYNEQFF.

The gene calls are TRBV6-1 and TRBJ2-5; 10 positions agree with TRBD1. The DNA end favors TRBJ2-7, so the J call may be wrong. The CDR3 is 16 amino acids. CDR1 is MNHNS and CDR2 is SASEGT in the germline V gene. CDR3 in amino acids: CASSGTGTGAIYEQYF. CDR3 sequence (DNA): TGTGCCAGCAGTGGAACCGGGACAGGGGCAATCTACGAGCAGTACTTC.

This clonotype was counted only a few times. V and J are TRBV29-1 and TRBJ2-1; D is ambiguous. Germline-derived CDR1 and CDR2 are SQVTM and ANQGSEA. V was pared by 3 bases and J by 8 bases, with 17 bases between. The CDR3 contains 14 residues. The CDR3: CSVEGWAFSDEQFF. The CDR3 nucleotides are TGCAGCGTTGAGGGATGGGCCTTTTCCGATGAGCAGTTCTTC.

As concerns this clonotype: One end of the junction does not line up with germline, which may come from a read error. The chain recombines TRBV27 with TRBJ2-3; 13 nucleotides match TRBD2. Germline CDR1 reads MNHEY; CDR2 reads SMNVEV (reference sequence). The CDR3 has 20 amino acids. The chain's CDR3 is CACRRLAGGAQGRFTDTQYF. DNA of the CDR3: TGTGCCTGCAGGCGACTAGCGGGGGGCGCACAGGGCCGCTTCACAGATACGCAGTATTTT.

The chain links TRBV11-2 to TRBJ2-7; TRBD2 matches at 11 bases. CDR1 is SGHAT and CDR2 is FQNNGV in the germline V gene. CDR3 length: 17 amino acids. Trimming took 1 base from V and 3 from J; bases not matched to a gene: 8. CDR3 sequence (DNA): TGTGCCAGCAGCTTAGTTCTCCTAGCGGGAGGTCGCTACGAGCAGTACTTC. Translating gives CASSLVLLAGGRYEQYF.

The chain has TRBV20-1 and TRBJ2-3, with 7 bases identical to TRBD2. Trimming took 0 bases from V and 3 from J; bases not matched to a gene: 18. The CDR3 extends over 19 amino acids. Germline V gene data show CDR1 as DFQATT and CDR2 as SNEGSKA (reference sequence). CDR3: CSARDLGLTGGLLTDTQYF. The CDR3 bases are TGCAGTGCTAGAGACCTGGGACTAACGGGAGGCTTGCTGACAGATACGCAGTATTTT.

This clonotype has a handful of counts. The chain recombines TRBV3-1 with TRBJ2-1; 10 bases align to TRBD2. Per germline, CDR1 LGHDT and CDR2 YNNKEL (reference sequence). Trimming at V came to 3 bases and at J to 2 bases, leaving 4 bases not matched to a gene. The CDR3 has 16 amino acids. CDR3 sequence reads: CASSHFTSGAYNEQFF. The CDR3 bases are TGTGCCAGCAGCCACTTTACTAGCGGGGCCTACAATGAGCAGTTCTTC.

The chain uses TRBV24-1 and TRBJ2-5; 7 positions match TRBD2. This CDR3 region has 15 residues. With 6 bases clipped from V and 4 bases from J, the junction kept 10 bases outside the gene matches. CDR1 and CDR2 (germline): KGHDR, SFDVKD. The CDR3 DNA reads as TGTGCCACCAGTTCCCCTAGCGGATCCCGAGAGACCCAGTACTTC. Translation gives CATSSPSGSRETQYF.

This clonotype has a handful of counts. The gene calls are TRBV29-1 and TRBJ2-1, with a possible D match to TRBD2 (6 bases). Germline-derived CDR1 and CDR2 are SQVTM and ANQGSEA. V lost 4 bases, J lost 3 bases, and 13 bases lay in between. This CDR3 region has 14 residues. The CDR3 here is CSVADSGNYNEQFF. As DNA, the CDR3 is TGCAGCGTTGCGGATAGCGGTAACTACAATGAGCAGTTCTTC.

This sequence joins TRBV4-1 and TRBJ2-3; D unclear. Germline V gives CDR1 MGHRA, CDR2 YSYEKL. The CDR3 runs 15 residues. Trimming removed 3 bases at V and 5 bases at J, with 15 bases between. CDR3 residues: CASSHRGPLEDTQYF. Written as DNA, the CDR3 is TGCGCCAGCAGCCATCGCGGCCCCCTGGAAGATACGCAGTATTTT.

This clonotype was detected a few times. J is TRBJ2-3 and V is TRBV20-1; 10 nucleotides match TRBD1. CDR1 is DFQATT, CDR2 SNEGSKA, per germline (reference sequence). The ends lost 3 bases at V and 2 bases at J; junction bases unmatched: 8. The CDR3 covers 16 residues. This CDR3 reads CSASPDRGPYTDTQYF. For the CDR3, the DNA is TGCAGTGCTAGCCCTGACAGGGGGCCTTACACAGATACGCAGTATTTT.

V and J are TRBV6-1 and TRBJ2-1; D not certain. The CDR3 length is 13 residues. Deletions cut 3 bases from V and 4 bases from J, with 7 bases between. Germline assignment: CDR1 MNHNS and CDR2 SASEGT. CDR3 nucleotide sequence: TGTGCCAGCAGTGACTTAGGGTACAATGAGCAGTTCTTC. Translation gives CASSDLGYNEQFF.